The clone carrying this T cell receptor (beta chain) was detected a few times. Antigen: not known. Germline CDR1 LGHNA, CDR2 YNFKEQ. The V and J ends lost 0 bases and 5 bases respectively, with 16 bases between them. The CDR3 extends over 16 amino acids. These data are taken from a study of T-cell memory formation after mild COVID-19. Study at large: TCR clusters were mostly confined to one donor each. General study results and limits: Some clones that responded were present in memory (sampled pre-infection), which suggests cross-reactive memory joined.

TCRdb re-called the 5' RACE reads through MiXCR, storing one row per CDR3 protein. Seen here are 280,000 or so distinct CDR3 sequences, more than 15% observed once, and the top ten hold roughly 24%. The TCR comes from a man younger than 30 who had mild COVID-19 (a few samples of this study predate the infection). Cell type and time point are not known. The sequenced sample consisted of PBMCs or a T cell subset sorted from them (not recorded which). The rearrangement uses TRBV4-2 and TRBJ2-5; either TRBD1 or TRBD2 may supply D (5 bases each). The chain's CDR3 is CASSQDFGASGETQYF. DNA of the CDR3: TGTGCCAGCAGCCAAGATTTCGGGGCGAGTGGGGAGACCCAGTACTTC.